Each of the 2 T cell receptor beta chains below was sequenced from the same sample in a study of control samples from healthy donors and cancer patients. Using immunoSEQ multiplex PCR, the repertoire was profiled, and TCRdb retains in-frame clones only, with some absent. The sample contains about 160,000 clones, 70% to 90% of which appear only once. The material sequenced was blood. The receptors were sampled from a man under 40 in good health.

The gene calls are TRBV11-1 and TRBJ1-1; D gene uncertain. The ends were cut back, 5 bases at V and 1 base at J, with 8 bases in the middle. CDR1 and CDR2 (germline): SGHAT, FQDESV (reference sequence). The CDR3 consists of 13 residues. The CDR3 sequence is CASSATENTEAFF. The CDR3 region has the DNA TGTGCCAGCAGCGCTACAGAGAACACTGAAGCTTTCTTT.

In regard to this clone: Additional DNA sequences in this sample encode the identical CDR3. The chain has TRBV11-3 and TRBJ2-1; D tentatively fits TRBD1 or TRBD2 (5 bases each). CDR1 and CDR2 from the germline V gene are SGHNT and YENEEA. V was trimmed by 4 bases and J by 2 bases, leaving 6 bases between them. The CDR3 loop spans 13 amino acids. The CDR3 loop is CASSSGPYNEQFF. For the CDR3, the DNA is TGTGCCAGCAGCTCGGGACCCTACAATGAGCAGTTCTTC.